A single sample gave rise to the 21 T cell receptor beta chains below, sequenced in a study of T cells in Graves' hyperthyroidism and ophthalmopathy. Amplification of TCR beta CDR3 regions used RNA as the template. HTBI primers were the set used in a first-round RT-PCR of the TCR CDR3. TCRdb processed the multiplex PCR reads anew with MiXCR; each CDR3 protein has one entry. Here the sample spans fewer than 900,000 distinct CDR3 sequences, 15% to 20% being singletons. The sample consisted of blood. The receptors were sampled from a woman between 50 and 59 years old with Graves' hyperthyroidism that later progressed to Graves' ophthalmopathy.

CDR3 sequence (DNA): TGTGCCAGCAGCCCCATCGCGGGAGAATCCCACGAGCAGTACTTC. Protein product: CASSPIAGESHEQYF. The chain combines TRBV12-3 or TRBV12-4 with TRBJ2-7, with 7 bases identical to TRBD2. The CDR3 totals 15 residues. J gave up 5 bases and V 6 bases, and 13 bases lay outside the gene matches.

The genes are TRBV19 and TRBJ1-1; 9 nucleotides match TRBD1. CDR1 and CDR2 (germline): LNHDA, SQIVND (reference sequence). The V gene end was trimmed by 4 bases and the J gene end by 5 bases; junction bases not matched to a gene: 8. The CDR3 runs to 15 residues. The CDR3 here is CASSNAVDRGTEAFF. CDR3 DNA sequence: TGTGCCAGTAGTAACGCGGTCGACAGGGGGACTGAAGCTTTCTTT.

The V gene is TRBV19, the J gene TRBJ1-1, with TRBD1 as a possible D gene (6 bases). V was clipped by 4 bases and J by 1 base, with 13 bases between them. The CDR3 has 15 amino acids. Germline assignment: CDR1 LNHDA and CDR2 SQIVND (reference sequence). The CDR3 DNA reads TGTGCCAGTAGTACCTTACAGACAGGGAACACTGAAGCTTTCTTT. Protein: CASSTLQTGNTEAFF.

This chain links TRBV20-1 with TRBJ2-7; 9 bases align to TRBD2. The length of the CDR3 is 16 residues. Germline CDR1 is DFQATT and CDR2 is SNEGSKA (reference sequence). V was clipped by 3 bases and J by 3 bases; unmatched bases: 12. The CDR3 nucleotides read TGCAGTGCTAGCCCCAATCCTAGCGGGGCCCTCTACGAGCAGTACTTC. This codes for CSASPNPSGALYEQYF.

The table lists this clonotype with a few counts. The J gene is TRBJ1-1, the V gene TRBV27; weak D call: TRBD1 (6 bases). CDR1 and CDR2 (germline): MNHEY, SMNVEV (reference sequence). Trimming shortened V by 4 bases and J by 1 base, and 13 bases separated the two germline ends. This CDR3 is built from 15 residues. This CDR3 is CASSYGGPTNTEAFF. CDR3 nucleotide sequence: TGTGCCAGCAGTTACGGGGGCCCCACGAACACTGAAGCTTTCTTT.

This clonotype was found a few times. The chain recombines TRBV9 with TRBJ1-2; D call uncertain. There are 16 residues in the CDR3. V lost 0 bases to trimming and J lost 2 bases, with 14 bases between them. Germline assignment: CDR1 SGDLS and CDR2 YYNGEE. The CDR3 is CASSVDWSGENYGYTF. The CDR3 coding sequence is TGTGCCAGCAGCGTAGATTGGTCCGGAGAGAACTATGGCTACACCTTC.

The chain is built from TRBV6-6 and TRBJ2-3; D tentatively reads TRBD1 or TRBD2 (5 bases each). Looked up from germline, CDR1 is MNHNY and CDR2 is SVGAGI (reference sequence). CDR3 length equals 17 residues. V was shortened by 2 bases and J by 0 bases, with 15 bases between the two germline ends. CDR3: CASSYPARGSSTDTQYF. CDR3 nucleotide sequence: TGTGCCAGCAGTTACCCTGCACGGGGCTCTAGCACAGATACGCAGTATTTT.

In this sample, this clonotype turned up a few times. J is TRBJ2-5 and V is TRBV20-1; D is unresolved. This CDR3 is 11 amino acids long. CDR1 is DFQATT, CDR2 SNEGSKA, per germline (reference sequence). V dropped 7 bases and J dropped 4 bases, with 10 bases sitting between them. The CDR3 protein is CSGQLGETQYF. The CDR3 bases are TGCAGTGGCCAGCTAGGAGAGACCCAGTACTTC.

This clonotype was counted a few times. The chain carries TRBV7-2 and TRBJ1-2; TRBD1 matches 9 bases. This CDR3 contains 16 residues. Germline-derived CDR1 and CDR2 are SGHTA and FQGNSA. V shed 5 bases, J shed 4 bases, and the junction held 11 bases outside the gene matches. CDR3 residues: CASSPNPGTGIYGYTF. CDR3 in DNA: TGTGCCAGCAGCCCCAACCCCGGGACAGGGATCTATGGCTACACCTTC.

The CDR3 region has the DNA TGTGCCACCAGTGAGAGGGAAGATACGCAGTATTTT. Amino acid sequence: CATSEREDTQYF. V gene TRBV24-1 combines with J gene TRBJ2-3; maybe TRBD2 (5 bases). Germline values: CDR1 KGHDR, CDR2 SFDVKD. The CDR3 spans 12 residues. Trimming shortened V by 4 bases and J by 5 bases, and 6 bases separated the two germline ends.

The V call is TRBV7-6, the J call TRBJ2-3; no firm D call. V was shortened by 4 bases and J by 6 bases, with 20 bases between the two germline ends. Per the germline V gene, CDR1 is SGHVS and CDR2 is FNYEAQ. There are 16 residues in the CDR3. The DNA of the CDR3 is TGTGCCAGCAGCTCCACTCCTGAGATTGAGACGGATACGCAGTATTTT. Its protein product is CASSSTPEIETDTQYF.

This clonotype was seen more than once but under ten times. V and J are TRBV5-1 and TRBJ1-4; D gene uncertain. The germline V gene has CDR1 SGHRS and CDR2 YFSETQ. V was pared by 1 base and J by 0 bases, with 19 bases between. The CDR3 loop spans 19 amino acids. CDR3 DNA: TGCGCCAGCAGCTTGAATGCCGAGATCGACGGAGCAACTAATGAAAAACTGTTTTTT. Its translation is CASSLNAEIDGATNEKLFF.

This clonotype was detected a few times. The chain joins TRBV5-1 to TRBJ2-5; D is unclear. The CDR3 length is 15 residues. V lost 3 bases, J lost 2 bases, and 14 bases lay in between. CDR1 and CDR2 (germline): SGHRS, YFSETQ. The CDR3 loop reads CASSSQSPLQETQYF. As DNA, the CDR3 is TGCGCCAGCAGCTCGCAGTCCCCGTTACAAGAGACCCAGTACTTC. Full variable domain (remainder filled in from reference TRBV5-1 and TRBJ2-5): KAGVTQTPRYLIKTRGQQVTLSCSPISGHRSVSWYQQTPGQGLQFLFEYFSETQRNKGNFPGRFSGRQFSNSRSEMNVSTLELGDSALYLCASSSQSPLQETQYFGPGTRLLVL.

The rearrangement links TRBV5-4 to TRBJ1-1, with 8 positions matching TRBD1. Trimming at V came to 4 bases and at J to 5 bases, leaving 10 bases not matched to a gene. The CDR3 totals 15 residues. Germline-derived CDR1 and CDR2 are SGHNT and YYREEE (reference sequence). The CDR3 coding sequence is TGTGCCAGCAGCCAATCGCCGGACAGGGATACTGAAGCTTTCTTT. Its translation is CASSQSPDRDTEAFF.

The gene calls are TRBV19 and TRBJ1-1; perhaps TRBD1 as D (6 bases). Germline loops: CDR1 LNHDA, CDR2 SQIVND (reference sequence). The CDR3 spans 14 residues. The V and J ends lost 3 bases and 4 bases respectively, with 12 bases between them. In DNA, the CDR3 is TGTGCCAGTAGTATCAGGGGCGTGGGCACTGAAGCTTTCTTT. Protein product: CASSIRGVGTEAFF.

The sample holds a few counts of this clonotype. J is TRBJ1-1 and V is TRBV24-1; D ambiguous. This CDR3 is built from 13 residues. Germline assignment: CDR1 KGHDR and CDR2 SFDVKD. Trimming left V 8 bases short and J 1 base short, with 10 bases between. CDR3 loop: CATTFRANTEAFF. For the CDR3, the DNA is TGTGCCACCACCTTTCGTGCGAACACTGAAGCTTTCTTT.

J is TRBJ2-3 and V is TRBV15; D unresolved. The V and J ends lost 4 bases and 2 bases respectively, with 7 bases between them. This CDR3 has 13 residues. Per the germline V gene, CDR1 is LNHNV and CDR2 is YYDKDF (reference sequence). In DNA, the CDR3 is TGTGCCACCAGCACGGATATCACAGATACGCAGTATTTT. It is translated as CATSTDITDTQYF.

This chain uses TRBV7-6 with TRBJ2-2; the match to TRBD2 covers 9 bases. V lost 5 bases, J lost 4 bases, and 2 bases stayed unmatched. Germline CDR1 is SGHVS and CDR2 is FNYEAQ. The CDR3 is 14 residues long. DNA for the CDR3: TGTGCCAGCAGCCGAGCGGGGGGCACCGGGGAGCTGTTTTTT. As protein: CASSRAGGTGELFF.

The rearrangement links TRBV20-1 to TRBJ2-7; D is unclear. V lost 6 bases, J lost 0 bases, and 15 bases lay in between. This CDR3 comprises 14 residues. CDR1 and CDR2 from the germline V gene are DFQATT and SNEGSKA (reference sequence). The CDR3 coding sequence is TGCAGTGCCACCGCTCGGATGAGCTCCTACGAGCAGTACTTC. Amino acids: CSATARMSSYEQYF.

This clonotype was recorded a few times. The chain links TRBV6-1 to TRBJ1-4, with 7 bases aligning to TRBD1. The germline V gene encodes CDR1 MNHNS and CDR2 SASEGT. V dropped 6 bases and J dropped 5; count of bases not matched to a gene: 6. The CDR3 contains 14 residues. DNA of the CDR3: TGTGCCAGCAGGGAACCGACAGGGAATGAAAAACTGTTTTTT. Its translation is CASREPTGNEKLFF.

This clonotype showed up just a few times. The genes are TRBV20-1 and TRBJ2-1; 10 bases fit TRBD2. CDR3 length: 17 amino acids. The trim removed 2 bases at V and 4 bases at J, leaving 11 bases unmatched. CDR1 and CDR2 from the germline V gene are DFQATT and SNEGSKA (reference sequence). The CDR3 sequence is CSARLSTSGIQYNEQFF. The DNA for the CDR3 is TGCAGTGCTAGACTCAGCACTAGCGGGATCCAATACAATGAGCAGTTCTTC.